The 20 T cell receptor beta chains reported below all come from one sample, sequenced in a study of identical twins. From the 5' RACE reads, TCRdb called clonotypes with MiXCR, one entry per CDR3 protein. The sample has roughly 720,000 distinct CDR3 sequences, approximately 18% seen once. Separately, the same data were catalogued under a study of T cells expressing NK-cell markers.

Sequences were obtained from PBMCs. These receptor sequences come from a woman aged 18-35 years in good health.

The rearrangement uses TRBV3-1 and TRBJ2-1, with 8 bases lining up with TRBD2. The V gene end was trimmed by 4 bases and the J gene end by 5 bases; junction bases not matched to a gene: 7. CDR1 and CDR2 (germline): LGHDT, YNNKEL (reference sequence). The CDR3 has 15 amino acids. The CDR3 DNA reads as TGTGCCAGCAGCCGAGCCGGACTAGCCGACAATGAGCAGTTCTTC. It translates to CASSRAGLADNEQFF.

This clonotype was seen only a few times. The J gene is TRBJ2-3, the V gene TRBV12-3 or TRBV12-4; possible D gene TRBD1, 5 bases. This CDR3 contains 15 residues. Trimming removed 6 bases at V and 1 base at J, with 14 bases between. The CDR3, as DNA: TGTGCCAGCAGCCTAAGGGGTGGGGGCACAGATACGCAGTATTTT. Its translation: CASSLRGGGTDTQYF.

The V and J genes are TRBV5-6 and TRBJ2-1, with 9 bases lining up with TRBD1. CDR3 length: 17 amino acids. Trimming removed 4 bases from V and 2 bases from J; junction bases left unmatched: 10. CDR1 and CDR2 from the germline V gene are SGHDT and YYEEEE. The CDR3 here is CASSRRQGEDTYNEQFF. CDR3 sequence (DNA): TGTGCCAGCAGCAGGAGACAGGGGGAGGACACCTACAATGAGCAGTTCTTC.

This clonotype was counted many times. Written as DNA, the CDR3 is TGCAGTGTCAAAGGGTATGGCTACACCTTC. The encoded protein is CSVKGYGYTF. V and J are TRBV29-1 and TRBJ1-2; D gene ambiguous. Per the germline V gene, CDR1 is SQVTM and CDR2 is ANQGSEA. This CDR3 is built from 10 residues. The full variable domain, with the rest looked up from reference TRBV29-1 and TRBJ1-2, is SAVISQKPSRDICQRGTSLTIQCQVDSQVTMMFWYRQQPGQSLTLIATANQGSEATYESGFVIDKFPISRPNLTFSTLTVSNMSPEDSSIYLCSVKGYGYTFGSGTRLTVV.

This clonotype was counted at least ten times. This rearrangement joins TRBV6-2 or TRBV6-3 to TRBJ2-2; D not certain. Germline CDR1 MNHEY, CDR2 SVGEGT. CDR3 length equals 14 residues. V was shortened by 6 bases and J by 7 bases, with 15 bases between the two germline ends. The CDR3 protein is CASSQPSVGGELFF. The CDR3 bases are TGTGCCAGCAGCCAACCTAGTGTTGGCGGGGAGCTGTTTTTT.

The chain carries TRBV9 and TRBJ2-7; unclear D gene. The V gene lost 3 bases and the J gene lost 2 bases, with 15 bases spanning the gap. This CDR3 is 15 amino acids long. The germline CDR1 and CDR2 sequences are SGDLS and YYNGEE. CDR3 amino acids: CASSALPGPPYEQYF. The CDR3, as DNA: TGTGCCAGCAGCGCCCTTCCCGGGCCTCCCTACGAGCAGTACTTC. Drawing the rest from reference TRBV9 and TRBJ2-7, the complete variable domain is DSGVTQTPKHLITATGQRVTLRCSPRSGDLSVYWYQQSLDQGLQFLIQYYNGEERAKGNILERFSAQQFPDLHSELNLSSLELGDSALYFCASSALPGPPYEQYFGPGTRLTVT.

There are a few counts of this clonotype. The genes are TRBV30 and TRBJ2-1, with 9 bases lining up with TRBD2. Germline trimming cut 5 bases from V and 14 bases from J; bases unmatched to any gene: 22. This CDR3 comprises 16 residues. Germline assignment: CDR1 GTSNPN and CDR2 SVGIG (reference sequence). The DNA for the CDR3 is TGTGCCTGGGGACCTAGTGGTGCTAGCGGGAATCCTAGGGAGTTCTTC. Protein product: CAWGPSGASGNPREFF. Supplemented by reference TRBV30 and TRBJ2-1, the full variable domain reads SQTIHQWPATLVQPVGSPLSLECTVEGTSNPNLYWYRQAAGRGLQLLFYSVGIGQISSEVPQNLSASRPQDRQFILSSKKLLLSDSGFYLCAWGPSGASGNPREFFGPGTRLTVL.

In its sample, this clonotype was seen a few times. The CDR3, as DNA: TGTGCCAGCCAAAAATGGGCTAGCGGGAGGGATAGCACAGATACGCAGTATTTT. It codes for CASQKWASGRDSTDTQYF. This chain joins TRBV28 and TRBJ2-3, with 12 bases identical to TRBD2. This CDR3 has 18 residues. Trimming at V came to 8 bases and at J to 0 bases, leaving 12 bases not matched to a gene. CDR1 is MDHEN, CDR2 SYDVKM, per germline. Supplemented by reference TRBV28 and TRBJ2-3, the full variable domain reads DVKVTQSSRYLVKRTGEKVFLECVQDMDHENMFWYRQDPGLGLRLIYFSYDVKMKEKGDIPEGYSVSREKKERFSLILESASTNQTSMYLCASQKWASGRDSTDTQYFGPGTRLTVL.

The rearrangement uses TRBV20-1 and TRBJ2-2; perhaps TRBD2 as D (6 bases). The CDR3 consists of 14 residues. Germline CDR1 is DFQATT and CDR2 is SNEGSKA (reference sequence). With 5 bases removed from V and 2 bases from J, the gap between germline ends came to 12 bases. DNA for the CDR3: TGCAGTGCTTCTAGCGTAGTAAACACCGGGGAGCTGTTTTTT. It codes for CSASSVVNTGELFF.

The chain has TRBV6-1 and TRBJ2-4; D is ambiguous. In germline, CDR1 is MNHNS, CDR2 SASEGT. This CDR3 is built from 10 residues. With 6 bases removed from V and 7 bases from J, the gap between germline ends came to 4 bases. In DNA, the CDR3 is TGTGCCAGCAGACTGAACATTCAGTACTTC. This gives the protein CASRLNIQYF.

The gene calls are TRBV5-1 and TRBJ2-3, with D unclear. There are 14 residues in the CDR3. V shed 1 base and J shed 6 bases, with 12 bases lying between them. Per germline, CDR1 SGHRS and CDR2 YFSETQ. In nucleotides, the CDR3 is TGCGCCAGCAGCTTGTCAAAGGGCGCGGATACGCAGTATTTT. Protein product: CASSLSKGADTQYF.

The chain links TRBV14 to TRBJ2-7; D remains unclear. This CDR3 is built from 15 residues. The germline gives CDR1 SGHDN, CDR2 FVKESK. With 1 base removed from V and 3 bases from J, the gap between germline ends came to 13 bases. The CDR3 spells CASSQGLPPYYEQYF. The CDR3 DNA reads TGTGCCAGCAGCCAAGGACTTCCCCCTTACTACGAGCAGTACTTC.

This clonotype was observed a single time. CDR3 protein: CASISPGEGGDTQYF. Written as DNA, the CDR3 is TGTGCCAGCATATCCCCAGGGGAGGGTGGAGATACGCAGTATTTT. The chain combines TRBV28 with TRBJ2-3; maybe TRBD2 (7 bases). V was clipped by 7 bases and J by 5 bases, with 19 bases between them. This CDR3 has 15 residues. Germline assignment: CDR1 MDHEN and CDR2 SYDVKM.

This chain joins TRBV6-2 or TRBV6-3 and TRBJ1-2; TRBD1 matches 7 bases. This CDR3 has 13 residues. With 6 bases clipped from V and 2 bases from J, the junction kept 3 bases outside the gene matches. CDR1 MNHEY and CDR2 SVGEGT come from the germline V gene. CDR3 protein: CASRTTGNYGYTF. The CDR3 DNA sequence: TGTGCCAGCAGGACGACAGGGAACTATGGCTACACCTTC.

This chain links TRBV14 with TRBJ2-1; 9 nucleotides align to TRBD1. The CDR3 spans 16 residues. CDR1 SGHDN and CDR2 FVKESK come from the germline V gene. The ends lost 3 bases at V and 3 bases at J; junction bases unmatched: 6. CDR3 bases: TGTGCCAGCAGCCAGGCGGGACAGGGCCACTACAATGAGCAGTTCTTC. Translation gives CASSQAGQGHYNEQFF. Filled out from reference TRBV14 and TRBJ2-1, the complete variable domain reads EAGVTQFPSHSVIEKGQTVTLRCDPISGHDNLYWYRRVMGKEIKFLLHFVKESKQDESGMPNNRFLAERTGGTYSTLKVQPAELEDSGVYFCASSQAGQGHYNEQFFGPGTRLTVL.

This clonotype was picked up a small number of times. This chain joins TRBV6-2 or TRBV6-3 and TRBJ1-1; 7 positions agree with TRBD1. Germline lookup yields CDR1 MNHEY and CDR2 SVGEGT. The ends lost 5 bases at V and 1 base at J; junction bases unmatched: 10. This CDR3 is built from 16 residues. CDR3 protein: CASSPTGDEANTEAFF. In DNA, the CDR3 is TGTGCCAGCAGTCCCACAGGGGATGAGGCGAACACTGAAGCTTTCTTT.

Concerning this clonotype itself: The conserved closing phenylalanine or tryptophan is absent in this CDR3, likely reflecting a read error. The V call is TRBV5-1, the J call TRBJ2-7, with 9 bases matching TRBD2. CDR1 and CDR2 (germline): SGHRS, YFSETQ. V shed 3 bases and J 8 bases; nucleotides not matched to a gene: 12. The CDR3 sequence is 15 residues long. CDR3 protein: CASSSLAGYPLKQYL. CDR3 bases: TGCGCCAGCAGCTCTCTAGCGGGGTATCCTCTCAAGCAGTACCTC.

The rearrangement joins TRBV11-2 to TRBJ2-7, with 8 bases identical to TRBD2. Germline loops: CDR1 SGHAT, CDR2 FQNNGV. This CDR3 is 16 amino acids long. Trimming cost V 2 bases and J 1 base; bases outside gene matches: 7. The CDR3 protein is CASSLYGGERSYEQYF. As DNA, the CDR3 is TGTGCCAGCAGCTTATACGGGGGGGAACGATCCTACGAGCAGTACTTC.

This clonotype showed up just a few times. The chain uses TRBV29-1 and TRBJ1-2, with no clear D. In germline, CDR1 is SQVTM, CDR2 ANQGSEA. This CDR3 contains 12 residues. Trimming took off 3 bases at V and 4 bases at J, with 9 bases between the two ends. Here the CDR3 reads CSVDRLSYGYTF. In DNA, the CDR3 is TGCAGCGTTGATCGGCTCTCCTATGGCTACACCTTC.

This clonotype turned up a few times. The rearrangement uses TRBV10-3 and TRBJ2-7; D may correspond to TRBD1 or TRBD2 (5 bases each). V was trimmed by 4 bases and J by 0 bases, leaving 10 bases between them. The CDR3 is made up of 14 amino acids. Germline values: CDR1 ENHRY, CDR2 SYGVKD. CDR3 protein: CAISGGVGSYEQYF. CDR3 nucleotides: TGTGCCATCAGTGGAGGGGTAGGCTCCTACGAGCAGTACTTC.